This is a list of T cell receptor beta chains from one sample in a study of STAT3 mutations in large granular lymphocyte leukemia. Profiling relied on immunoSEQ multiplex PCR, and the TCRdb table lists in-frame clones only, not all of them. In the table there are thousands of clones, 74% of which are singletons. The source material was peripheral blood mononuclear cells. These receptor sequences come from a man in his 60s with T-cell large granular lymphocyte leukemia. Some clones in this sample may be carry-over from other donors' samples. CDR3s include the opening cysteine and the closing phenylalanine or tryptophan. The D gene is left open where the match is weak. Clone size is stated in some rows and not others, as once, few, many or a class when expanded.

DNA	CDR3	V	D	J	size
TGTGCCAGCAGCCCATGGGGGACAGGGGGTCGAGGGGAGGAGCAGTACTTC	CASSPWGTGGRGEEQYF	TRBV7-2	TRBD1	TRBJ2-7	.
TGTGCCAGCAGTGAAGGGACAGGGCTGTTCGACGAGCAGTACTTC	CASSEGTGLFDEQYF	TRBV25-1	TRBD1	TRBJ2-7	.
TGTGCCAGCAGCATAGCCGGGACCATTGAAGCTTTCTTT	CASSIAGTIEAFF	TRBV5-5	.	TRBJ1-1	few
TGCGCCAGCAGCCCGAGGGCCAGTCCCATGGGACACACCTACGAGCAGTACTTC	CASSPRASPMGHTYEQYF	TRBV5-1	.	TRBJ2-7	.
TGTGCCAGCAGCTTGGAAGGGTTCTGGGAGACCCAGTACTTC	CASSLEGFWETQYF	TRBV5-4	.	TRBJ2-5	once
TGTGCCTGGAGTGTAAAGGGGACATCCTACGAGCAGTACTTC	CAWSVKGTSYEQYF	TRBV30	.	TRBJ2-7	.
TGTGCCAGCAGCAAAGGAACCTACGAGCAGTACTTC	CASSKGTYEQYF	TRBV7-8	.	TRBJ2-7	.
TGTGCCAGCTCACCGGGGTCCAGTTATAGCAATCAGCCCCAGCATTTT	CASSPGSSYSNQPQHF	TRBV18	.	TRBJ1-5	.
TGTGCCAGCAGCGGGGACAGGACTGTACAAGAGACCCAGTACTTC	CASSGDRTVQETQYF	TRBV7-9	TRBD1	TRBJ2-5	.
TGTGCCAGCAGCTTCGGACTAGCGGGAGTGGCAGATACGCAGTATTTT	CASSFGLAGVADTQYF	TRBV5-6	TRBD2	TRBJ2-3	.
TGTGCCAGCAGTGAAGAGTACGAGCAGTACTTC	CASSEEYEQYF	TRBV2	.	TRBJ2-7	.
TGTGCCTGGACCTCTTTTCCGACCTCGCCGGGGGGCTACGAGCAGTACTTC	CAWTSFPTSPGGYEQYF	TRBV30	TRBD2	TRBJ2-7	.
TGTGCCAGCAGCTTTGGACAGGCGGGCTATGGCTACACCTTC	CASSFGQAGYGYTF	TRBV5-4	TRBD1	TRBJ1-2	.
TGTGCCAGCAGCTACACCGGGTCCCCTTTATATGGCTACACCTTC	CASSYTGSPLYGYTF	TRBV11-2	.	TRBJ1-2	.
TGTGCCAGCTCCCTCGGGGGGTCCCACACTGAAGCTTTCTTT	CASSLGGSHTEAFF	TRBV2	.	TRBJ1-1	.
TGCGCCAGCAGCCGAGGACAGGGGGTCTCCTACGAGCAGTACTTC	CASSRGQGVSYEQYF	TRBV4-3	TRBD1	TRBJ2-7	.
TGTGCCAGCAGGTCAGGGGCCGAGGACACTGAAGCTTTCTTT	CASRSGAEDTEAFF	TRBV2	.	TRBJ1-1	.
TGCGCCAGCAGCTGGACAGGTGGAGAATACGAGCAGTACTTC	CASSWTGGEYEQYF	TRBV5-1	TRBD1	TRBJ2-7	.
TGTGCCAGCCTGCGCGGAGGCAATCAGCCCCAGCATTTT	CASLRGGNQPQHF	TRBV2	.	TRBJ1-5	.
TGTGCCAGCAGCTTTGGCTTAGATAGCAATCAGCCCCAGCATTTT	CASSFGLDSNQPQHF	TRBV13	.	TRBJ1-5	.
TGCGCCAGCCGGGGAGGGGGCATCGACACCGGGGAGCTGTTTTTT	CASRGGGIDTGELFF	TRBV5-1	.	TRBJ2-2	.
TGTGCCAGTAGTATAGAAGGGGGAGCTAACTATGGCTACACCTTC	CASSIEGGANYGYTF	TRBV19	.	TRBJ1-2	.
TGTGCCAGCAGCTTGGGACAGATCTATGGCTACACCTTC	CASSLGQIYGYTF	TRBV5-4	.	TRBJ1-2	.
TGTGCCAGCAGCTTCATGGGACAGGGAAGGGATGGCTACACCTTC	CASSFMGQGRDGYTF	TRBV5-6	TRBD1	TRBJ1-2	.
TGTGCCAGCAGCCGAAACAGGGACAATCAGCCCCAGCATTTT	CASSRNRDNQPQHF	TRBV6-6	.	TRBJ1-5	.
TGTGCCAGCAGTCGCCAACAGAGATCCTATGGCTACACCTTC	CASSRQQRSYGYTF	TRBV2	.	TRBJ1-2	few
TGTGCCAGCCGGGACTCCATAATTGGCGAGCAGTTCTTC	CASRDSIIGEQFF	TRBV2	.	TRBJ2-1	few
TGTGCCAGCCAGGTGGAGGAAGGTTCATCCTACGAGCAGTACTTC	CASQVEEGSSYEQYF	TRBV6-1	.	TRBJ2-7	few
TGTGCCAGCAGCGCCGACAGGGATGGCTACACCTTC	CASSADRDGYTF	TRBV7-9	TRBD1	TRBJ1-2	.
TGTGCCAGCAGTGAAGCGATCGTACAGGGGTTCTACGAGCAGTACTTC	CASSEAIVQGFYEQYF	TRBV6-1	TRBD1	TRBJ2-7	.
TGTGCCAGCAGCTTAGTCGGGCCAGGGGAACGTCAGCCCCAGCATTTT	CASSLVGPGERQPQHF	TRBV7-9	.	TRBJ1-5	.
TGTGCGCTGGACGGCTCTCTGAGGAAACTGTTTTTT	CALDGSLRKLFF	TRBV30	.	TRBJ1-4	few
TGCGCCAGCAGCTTGGCCCCCCTAGCGGGACCCTACAATGAGCAGTTCTTC	CASSLAPLAGPYNEQFF	TRBV5-1	TRBD2	TRBJ2-1	large
TGTGCCAGCAGTGAAGGAAACCACAGGGGAGAGACCCAGTACTTC	CASSEGNHRGETQYF	TRBV25-1	TRBD1	TRBJ2-5	large
TGTGCCAGCTCACCCCCTGTTGGGCGGACTGAAGCTTTCTTT	CASSPPVGRTEAFF	TRBV18	.	TRBJ1-1	once
TGTGCCAGCTCCGGGACTAGCGGGGTCTCGACCCAGTACTTC	CASSGTSGVSTQYF	TRBV18	TRBD2	TRBJ2-5	.
TGTGCCAGCAGCTTAGTCCCTGGTCAGCGTGGCGAGCAGTACTTC	CASSLVPGQRGEQYF	TRBV5-4	.	TRBJ2-7	few
TGTGCCAGTAGTATGGGTGGACAGGGGGCTTACAATGAGCAGTTCTTC	CASSMGGQGAYNEQFF	TRBV19	TRBD1	TRBJ2-1	few
TGTGCCAGCAGTCCCGCTGACAGGGAAGGGTATGGCTACACCTTC	CASSPADREGYGYTF	TRBV28	TRBD1	TRBJ1-2	few
TGTGCCAGCTCACCACTCGAGTATTCAGGGAGAGGAACTAATGAAAAACTGTTTTTT	CASSPLEYSGRGTNEKLFF	TRBV18	.	TRBJ1-4	.
TGTGCCAGCAGGTTGGTTGGGACAGACCACTACGAGCAGTACTTC	CASRLVGTDHYEQYF	TRBV5-6	TRBD1	TRBJ2-7	.
TGTGCCTGGAGTGTAAATTATGGCGGGAGGGTCCCCGAGACCCAGTACTTC	CAWSVNYGGRVPETQYF	TRBV30	TRBD2	TRBJ2-5	.
TGCAGCGTTGAAGTGGGGTTCTTC	CSVEVGFF	TRBV29-1	.	TRBJ2-1	.
TGCGCCAGCAGTATGTCAGGCATGGGTGAAAAACTGTTTTTT	CASSMSGMGEKLFF	TRBV5-1	.	TRBJ1-4	once
TGTGCCAGCAGTTACGCAGAGAACACTGAAGCTTTCTTT	CASSYAENTEAFF	TRBV6-6	.	TRBJ1-1	.
TGTGCCAGCAGTTCGTCGGGACGCTTTGAAAAACTGTTTTTT	CASSSSGRFEKLFF	TRBV27	.	TRBJ1-4	.
TGTGCCAGCAGCCTCGACAGGGGGGGCGGTCAGCCCCAGCATTTT	CASSLDRGGGQPQHF	TRBV2	TRBD1	TRBJ1-5	.
TGTGCTAGTGGTTTGGTCCCTTCAACAGGATCCTATGGCTACACCTTC	CASGLVPSTGSYGYTF	TRBV12-5	.	TRBJ1-2	.
TGCGCCAGCAGCCCAGGACTAGCGGGGTACGAGCAGTACTTC	CASSPGLAGYEQYF	TRBV5-1	TRBD2	TRBJ2-7	once
TGTGCCAGCTCGCCTGGGACAGGGGGCGCGAATCAGCCCCAGCATTTT	CASSPGTGGANQPQHF	TRBV18	TRBD1	TRBJ1-5	.
TGTGCCAGCAGCCCATGGACAGGGAGGGATGAAGGCTACACCTTC	CASSPWTGRDEGYTF	TRBV7-9	TRBD1	TRBJ1-2	.
TGTGCCAGCTCACCGCGATTCGACAGGGGCCGTTCTAACTATGGCTACACCTTC	CASSPRFDRGRSNYGYTF	TRBV18	TRBD1	TRBJ1-2	.
TGCGCCAGCAGCTGGAGGGGCGGGGGTGACTATGGCTACACCTTC	CASSWRGGGDYGYTF	TRBV5-1	.	TRBJ1-2	.